These T cell receptor beta chains were read from a single sample in a study of OX40 agonist ivuxolimab in advanced cancers. Profiled with immunoSEQ multiplex PCR; TCRdb holds only in-frame clones, not every one. The sample holds about 52,000 clones, less than 90% seen once. This sample comprised CD4+ or CD8+ T cells sorted from blood, obtained in a trial of the OX40 agonist ivuxolimab. These receptor sequences come from an adult with an advanced solid tumor such as melanoma, head and neck, liver or kidney cancer. CDR3s include the opening cysteine and the closing phenylalanine or tryptophan. The D gene is left open where the match is weak. Size is stated for part of the rows, as once, few or many counts, or as a class when the clone is expanded.

j_gene: TRBJ2-7
abundance: .
d_gene: TRBD1
v_gene: TRBV9
CDR3nt: TGTGCCAGCAGCGCTCGACAGGGGGGATACTACGAGCAGTACTTC
CDR3aa: CASSARQGGYYEQYF

j_gene: TRBJ1-5
abundance: once
d_gene: .
v_gene: TRBV4-2
CDR3nt: TGTGCCAGCAGCCAAGTTCAGGGGAGCAATCAGCCCCAGCATTTT
CDR3aa: CASSQVQGSNQPQHF

j_gene: TRBJ2-7
abundance: .
d_gene: .
v_gene: TRBV5-6
CDR3nt: TGTGCCAGCAGCGTGACGGGGTCCCTATCCTACGAGCAGTACTTC
CDR3aa: CASSVTGSLSYEQYF

j_gene: TRBJ1-1
abundance: .
d_gene: .
v_gene: TRBV19
CDR3nt: TGTGCCAGTAGTATTGGGGGGTGGAACACTGAAGCTTTCTTT
CDR3aa: CASSIGGWNTEAFF

j_gene: TRBJ2-1
abundance: once
d_gene: .
v_gene: TRBV4-3
CDR3nt: TGCGCCAGCAGCCAAGATGGGGAGAGCTCCTACAATGAGCAGTTCTTC
CDR3aa: CASSQDGESSYNEQFF

j_gene: TRBJ1-2
abundance: .
d_gene: TRBD1
v_gene: TRBV27
CDR3nt: TGTGCCAGCAGTCCAAATCTTCAGTCCGCAGCCGGGACAGCCTTAGTAGACTATGGCTACACCTTC
CDR3aa: CASSPNLQSAAGTALVDYGYTF

j_gene: TRBJ1-1
abundance: .
d_gene: .
v_gene: TRBV27
CDR3nt: TGTGCCAGCTTCGTTCTCCCCGGGAACACTGAAGCTTTCTTT
CDR3aa: CASFVLPGNTEAFF

j_gene: TRBJ2-2
abundance: .
d_gene: TRBD1
v_gene: TRBV15
CDR3nt: TGTGCCACCAGCAGAGACAGGGGGCTAGCCGGGGAGCTGTTTTTT
CDR3aa: CATSRDRGLAGELFF

j_gene: TRBJ2-7
abundance: .
d_gene: TRBD2
v_gene: TRBV6-1
CDR3nt: TGTGCCAGCAAAACCGGGGGGGCGATCTACGAGCAGTACTTC
CDR3aa: CASKTGGAIYEQYF

j_gene: TRBJ1-5
abundance: .
d_gene: .
v_gene: TRBV4-1
CDR3nt: TGCGCCAGCAGCCAACCCCCGGGCTCCAGGGATAGCAATCAGCCCCAGCATTTT
CDR3aa: CASSQPPGSRDSNQPQHF

j_gene: TRBJ2-5
abundance: .
d_gene: TRBD1
v_gene: TRBV5-6
CDR3nt: TGTGCCAGCAGCTTCCAGGGGGAAGAGACCCAGTACTTC
CDR3aa: CASSFQGEETQYF

j_gene: TRBJ2-6
abundance: .
d_gene: .
v_gene: TRBV12-5
CDR3nt: TGTGCTAGTGGTTCTGACAGCCTAGCTGGGGCCAACGTCCTGACTTTC
CDR3aa: CASGSDSLAGANVLTF

j_gene: TRBJ2-1
abundance: .
d_gene: .
v_gene: TRBV29-1
CDR3nt: TGCAGCGTTCCCTTCACAGGTCCCTACAATGAGCAGTTCTTC
CDR3aa: CSVPFTGPYNEQFF

j_gene: TRBJ2-7
abundance: .
d_gene: .
v_gene: TRBV4-1
CDR3nt: TGCGCCAGCAGCCAAGAAACTAGTCGTTCCTACGAGCAGTACTTC
CDR3aa: CASSQETSRSYEQYF

j_gene: TRBJ2-7
abundance: .
d_gene: .
v_gene: TRBV7-2
CDR3nt: TGTGCCAGCAGCCCGGAGGGAGGTCAGTACGAGCAGTACTTC
CDR3aa: CASSPEGGQYEQYF